Presented here are 27 T cell receptor beta chains from one specimen sequenced in a study of T cells after yellow fever vaccination. MiXCR, applied by TCRdb to the 5' RACE reads, yields one record per CDR3 protein. The data contain some 300,000 distinct CDR3 sequences, roughly a tenth of them seen just once; the ten biggest clones take up about 3.5%. Specimen: CD4+ T cells sorted from PBMCs, collected 45 days after the yellow fever booster vaccination. Source of these receptors: a man aged 18 to 30 who received the YFV17D yellow fever vaccine.

CDR3 bases: TGTGCCAGCAGCCCGGGACAGTGGGCTTTCACCGGGGAGCTGTTTTTT. It translates to CASSPGQWAFTGELFF. The chain uses TRBV7-6 and TRBJ2-2, with TRBD1 matching over 7 bases. This CDR3 is built from 16 residues. Germline V CDR1 and CDR2: SGHVS, FNYEAQ. The trim removed 5 bases at V and 4 bases at J, leaving 10 bases unmatched. Full variable domain (missing parts from reference TRBV7-6 and TRBJ2-2): GAGVSQSPRYKVTKRGQDVALRCDPISGHVSLYWYRQALGQGPEFLTYFNYEAQQDKSGLPNDRFSAERPEGSISTLTIQRTEQRDSAMYRCASSPGQWAFTGELFFGEGSRLTVL.

This clonotype showed up just a few times. The chain combines TRBV10-3 with TRBJ2-2; TRBD2 agrees at 10 bases. The CDR3 totals 14 residues. Germline V gene lookup returns CDR1 ENHRY and CDR2 SYGVKD. V trimming: 7 bases; J trimming: 5 bases; junction bases outside the gene matches: 4. CDR3 region: CAITSGGATGELFF. CDR3 coding DNA: TGTGCCATCACCAGCGGGGGGGCGACCGGGGAGCTGTTTTTT.

This clonotype occurred a few times. The chain recombines TRBV5-1 with TRBJ2-7; 7 nucleotides agree with TRBD2. Trimming removed 4 bases from V and 5 bases from J; junction bases left unmatched: 9. This CDR3 spans 14 amino acids. Germline CDR1 reads SGHRS; CDR2 reads YFSETQ. This CDR3 reads CASSKYGGYDEQYF. CDR3 nucleotide sequence: TGCGCCAGCAGCAAGTACGGGGGGTACGACGAGCAGTACTTC.

This clonotype was seen at least ten times. The chain couples TRBV7-3 to TRBJ1-2, with D possibly TRBD1 on 5 matching bases. The CDR3 has 15 amino acids. V gave up 3 bases and J gave up 0 bases, with 11 bases separating them. The germline V gene has CDR1 SGHTA and CDR2 FQGTGA. The CDR3 loop is CASSLGPDSNYGYTF. The CDR3 bases are TGTGCCAGCAGCTTGGGGCCAGACTCTAACTATGGCTACACCTTC. Variable domain in full (rest from reference TRBV7-3 and TRBJ1-2): GAGVSQTPSNKVTEKGKYVELRCDPISGHTALYWYRQSLGQGPEFLIYFQGTGAADDSGLPNDRFFAVRPEGSVSTLKIQRTERGDSAVYLCASSLGPDSNYGYTFGSGTRLTVV.

J is TRBJ1-1 and V is TRBV2; the D gene is possibly TRBD1 (5 bases). Trimming removed 9 bases at V and 3 bases at J, with 14 bases between. Germline V gene data show CDR1 as SNHLY and CDR2 as FYNNEI. There are 13 residues in the CDR3. CDR3 in amino acids: CASTREGHTEAFF. The CDR3 DNA reads as TGTGCCAGTACCCGGGAGGGGCACACTGAAGCTTTCTTT.

The chain has TRBV7-3 and TRBJ2-5, with 10 bases matching TRBD2. Trimming at V came to 3 bases and at J to 5 bases, leaving 3 bases not matched to a gene. CDR1 is SGHTA, CDR2 FQGTGA, per germline. This CDR3 spans 14 amino acids. The DNA for the CDR3 is TGTGCCAGCAGCTTTAGCGGGGGGTTGGAGACCCAGTACTTC. It is translated as CASSFSGGLETQYF. The full variable domain, in which reference TRBV7-3 and TRBJ2-5 provide the parts outside the CDR3, is GAGVSQTPSNKVTEKGKYVELRCDPISGHTALYWYRQSLGQGPEFLIYFQGTGAADDSGLPNDRFFAVRPEGSVSTLKIQRTERGDSAVYLCASSFSGGLETQYFGPGTRLLVL.

This clonotype showed up just a few times. The V call is TRBV18, the J call TRBJ1-1, with D possibly matching TRBD1 (5 bases). The CDR3 loop spans 13 amino acids. CDR1 is KGHSH and CDR2 is LQKENI in the germline V gene. Trimming cost V 4 bases and J 4 bases, with 10 bases left between them. CDR3 region: CASSLGTGTEAFF. Here the CDR3 DNA reads TGTGCCAGCTCACTCGGGACGGGCACTGAAGCTTTCTTT.

The V and J genes are TRBV2 and TRBJ2-7; possibly TRBD1 for D (5 bases). V lost 2 bases and J 1 base, leaving 9 bases between the germline ends. Germline V gene sequence: CDR1 SNHLY, CDR2 FYNNEI. This CDR3 comprises 14 residues. The CDR3 loop is CASSETDTSYEQYF. CDR3 coding DNA: TGTGCCAGCAGTGAAACGGACACGTCCTACGAGCAGTACTTC.

This clonotype has a count of ten or more. This chain uses TRBV7-9 with TRBJ2-1; TRBD2 matches at 11 bases. Germline CDR1 reads SEHNR; CDR2 reads FQNEAQ (reference sequence). The V segment lost 5 bases and the J segment 7 bases; nucleotides outside the gene matches: 7. This CDR3 has 15 residues. The CDR3 is CASSLGTSGLNEQFF. The CDR3 nucleotides read TGTGCCAGCAGCCTGGGGACTAGCGGCTTGAATGAGCAGTTCTTC.

The chain couples TRBV2 to TRBJ1-3; D might be TRBD1 (6 bases). V was shortened by 5 bases and J by 8 bases, with 13 bases between the two germline ends. CDR3 length: 13 amino acids. The germline V gene has CDR1 SNHLY and CDR2 FYNNEI. Here the CDR3 reads CASSTGQEDTIYF. CDR3 nucleotide sequence: TGTGCCAGCAGTACGGGACAAGAGGACACCATATATTTT.

This clonotype has ten or more counts. This chain joins TRBV20-1 and TRBJ1-6; D ambiguous. V was trimmed by 1 base and J by 6 bases, leaving 7 bases between them. The CDR3 has 13 amino acids. Germline V CDR1 and CDR2: DFQATT, SNEGSKA (reference sequence). The CDR3, as DNA: TGCAGTGCTAGAGGGGCGGCTAATTCACCCCTCCACTTT. Amino acids: CSARGAANSPLHF.

This clonotype was recorded many times. The genes are TRBV12-3 or TRBV12-4 and TRBJ1-3; D uncertain. This CDR3 spans 14 amino acids. V was cut by 6 bases and J by 2 bases, with 11 bases left in between. CDR3 sequence: CASRTLGAGNTIYF. CDR3 coding DNA: TGTGCCAGCAGAACCCTCGGGGCTGGAAACACCATATATTTT.

This clonotype has a handful of counts. The V and J genes are TRBV6-5 and TRBJ2-7, with 11 bases lining up with TRBD1. The trim removed 5 bases at V and 4 bases at J, leaving 7 bases unmatched. Germline V gene sequence: CDR1 MNHEY, CDR2 SVGAGI. The CDR3 is 15 amino acids. CDR3 bases: TGTGCCAGCAGTCAAATAGGACAGGGGGCTTACGAGCAGTACTTC. This encodes CASSQIGQGAYEQYF.

CDR3 residues: CASSQKGAETQYF. The DNA of the CDR3 is TGTGCCAGCAGCCAGAAGGGAGCGGAGACCCAGTACTTC. The V gene is TRBV3-1, the J gene TRBJ2-5, with TRBD2 as a possible D gene (5 bases). Germline CDR1 LGHDT, CDR2 YNNKEL (reference sequence). This CDR3 is built from 13 residues. The V end lost 3 bases, the J end lost 5 bases, and 10 bases lay between the germline ends.

This clonotype was seen many times. This chain links TRBV27 with TRBJ1-6; TRBD1 matches 11 bases. Germline CDR1 and CDR2: MNHEY and SMNVEV (reference sequence). The J segment lost 10 bases and the V segment lost 5 bases, leaving 13 bases of the junction unmatched. CDR3 size: 17 residues. The CDR3: CASSPDRGRGGLSPLHF. CDR3 coding DNA: TGTGCCAGCAGTCCGGACAGGGGGCGCGGAGGCTTGTCACCCCTCCACTTT.

This clonotype has ten or more counts. This chain joins TRBV11-2 and TRBJ2-2; 7 bases are shared with TRBD1. V shed 7 bases and J 0 bases; nucleotides not matched to a gene: 8. This CDR3 is 16 amino acids long. The germline CDR1 and CDR2 sequences are SGHAT and FQNNGV. CDR3 loop: CASTHNRGSNTGELFF. CDR3 in DNA: TGTGCCAGCACTCACAACAGGGGTTCGAACACCGGGGAGCTGTTTTTT.

This clonotype occurred a few times. The genes are TRBV6-5 and TRBJ1-1; D uncertain. This CDR3 spans 12 amino acids. Germline V lookup: CDR1 MNHEY, CDR2 SVGAGI. With 6 bases removed from V and 4 bases from J, the gap between germline ends came to 9 bases. The CDR3, as DNA: TGTGCCAGCAGGTTCCCTGGCACTGAAGCTTTCTTT. It is translated as CASRFPGTEAFF.

The V call is TRBV20-1, the J call TRBJ2-5; 7 bases align to TRBD1. The germline gives CDR1 DFQATT, CDR2 SNEGSKA (reference sequence). This CDR3 comprises 13 residues. Trimming at V came to 1 base and at J to 2 bases, leaving 1 base not matched to a gene. Here the CDR3 reads CSARADRQETQYF. The DNA for the CDR3 is TGCAGTGCTAGAGCGGACAGGCAAGAGACCCAGTACTTC.

This clonotype has only a few counts. This rearrangement joins TRBV20-1 to TRBJ2-1, with no clear D. Germline CDR1 DFQATT, CDR2 SNEGSKA (reference sequence). This CDR3 is built from 12 residues. V was cut by 6 bases and J by 3 bases, with 9 bases left in between. Written as DNA, the CDR3 is TGCAGTGCGGAAGGGAACTACAATGAGCAGTTCTTC. Its protein product is CSAEGNYNEQFF.

In this sample, this clonotype turned up a few times. The V gene is TRBV23-1, the J gene TRBJ2-5; TRBD2 might be the D (5 bases). TRBV23-1 is an ORF; its function is uncertain. V was pared by 2 bases and J by 2 bases, with 18 bases between. This CDR3 has 17 amino acids. The CDR3 spells CASSQPFGRGPQETQYF. CDR3 nucleotides: TGCGCCAGCAGTCAACCCTTTGGGAGAGGACCGCAAGAGACCCAGTACTTC.

This chain connects TRBV7-9 to TRBJ1-1; unclear D gene. Germline loops: CDR1 SEHNR, CDR2 FQNEAQ (reference sequence). The CDR3 length is 13 residues. Deletions cut 3 bases from V and 3 bases from J, with 8 bases between. In DNA form, the CDR3 reads TGTGCCAGCAGCTTTTCCGTCGACACTGAAGCTTTCTTT. Protein sequence: CASSFSVDTEAFF.

The gene calls are TRBV24-1 and TRBJ2-5, with 9 bases lining up with TRBD2. V trimming: 1 base; J trimming: 5 bases; junction bases outside the gene matches: 7. Per germline, CDR1 KGHDR and CDR2 SFDVKD. The length of the CDR3 is 16 residues. For the CDR3, the DNA is TGTGCCACCAGTGATTTCTCGCTAGCGGGGCGGGAGACCCAGTACTTC. This gives the protein CATSDFSLAGRETQYF.

V is TRBV9 and J is TRBJ2-5; D gene ambiguous. Germline V lookup: CDR1 SGDLS, CDR2 YYNGEE. Between the trimmed V and J ends, which lost 0 bases and 3 bases, there was a span of 12 bases. This CDR3 contains 15 residues. The CDR3 DNA sequence: TGTGCCAGCAGCGTAGGGCCCTCCGAAGAAGAGACCCAGTACTTC. Its translation is CASSVGPSEEETQYF.

The CDR3 DNA follows: TGTGCCAGCTCACCGGGGCAGGGGGAGGATCAGCCCCAGCATTTT. Its translation is CASSPGQGEDQPQHF. The chain carries TRBV18 and TRBJ1-5; 7 positions match TRBD1. This CDR3 has 15 amino acids. Germline V gene data show CDR1 as KGHSH and CDR2 as LQKENI. V shed 3 bases and J 5 bases; nucleotides not matched to a gene: 7.

There are a few counts of this clonotype. The V call is TRBV10-3, the J call TRBJ1-4; 7 nucleotides agree with TRBD1. The germline V gene has CDR1 ENHRY and CDR2 SYGVKD. CDR3 length: 13 residues. V gave up 6 bases and J gave up 5 bases; unmatched junction bases: 3. Here the CDR3 DNA reads TGTGCCATCAGCGTGACAGGGAATGAAAAACTGTTTTTT. Amino acids: CAISVTGNEKLFF.

The chain uses TRBV27 and TRBJ1-6; 7 bases align to TRBD1. V gave up 5 bases and J gave up 10 bases; unmatched junction bases: 8. The CDR3 runs to 14 residues. The V gene's germline CDR1 is MNHEY and CDR2 SMNVEV (reference sequence). CDR3 in DNA: TGTGCCAGCAGTATCCGCGGGGACAGATCACCCCTCCACTTT. Protein sequence: CASSIRGDRSPLHF.

This clonotype has a handful of counts. V and J are TRBV6-2 or TRBV6-3 and TRBJ2-4; TRBD1 agrees at 10 bases. V lost 2 bases, J lost 1 base, and 5 bases stayed unmatched. This CDR3 spans 17 amino acids. Per germline, CDR1 MNHEY and CDR2 SVGEGT. In DNA, the CDR3 is TGTGCCAGCAGTTACCTCGGACAGGGGGATGCCAAAAACATTCAGTACTTC. It translates to CASSYLGQGDAKNIQYF.